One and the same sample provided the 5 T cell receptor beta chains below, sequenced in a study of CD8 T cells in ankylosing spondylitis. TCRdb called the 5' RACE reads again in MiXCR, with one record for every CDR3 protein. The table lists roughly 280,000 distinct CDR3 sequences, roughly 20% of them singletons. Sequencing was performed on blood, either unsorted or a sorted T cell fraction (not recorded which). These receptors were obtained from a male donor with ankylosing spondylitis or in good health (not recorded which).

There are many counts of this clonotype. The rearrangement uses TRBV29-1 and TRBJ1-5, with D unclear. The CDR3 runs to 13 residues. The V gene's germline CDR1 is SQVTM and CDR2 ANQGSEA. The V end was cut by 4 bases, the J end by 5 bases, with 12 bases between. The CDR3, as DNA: TGCAGCGTTGTTGCCGGGAGGGATCAGCCCCAGCATTTT. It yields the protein CSVVAGRDQPQHF. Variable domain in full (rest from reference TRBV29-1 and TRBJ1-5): SAVISQKPSRDICQRGTSLTIQCQVDSQVTMMFWYRQQPGQSLTLIATANQGSEATYESGFVIDKFPISRPNLTFSTLTVSNMSPEDSSIYLCSVVAGRDQPQHFGDGTRLSIL.

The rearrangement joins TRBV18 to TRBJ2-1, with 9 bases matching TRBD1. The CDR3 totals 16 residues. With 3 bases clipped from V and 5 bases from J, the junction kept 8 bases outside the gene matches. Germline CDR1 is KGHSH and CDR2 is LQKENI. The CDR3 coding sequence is TGTGCCAGCTCACCTTGGACAGGGGCGTTAAACAATGAGCAGTTCTTC. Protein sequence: CASSPWTGALNNEQFF.

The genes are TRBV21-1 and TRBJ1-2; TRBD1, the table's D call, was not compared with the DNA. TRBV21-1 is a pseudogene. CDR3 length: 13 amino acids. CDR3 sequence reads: CASSKEVPRGYTF. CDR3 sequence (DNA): TGTGCCAGCAGCAAAGAGGTCCCGAGAGGCTACACCTTC.

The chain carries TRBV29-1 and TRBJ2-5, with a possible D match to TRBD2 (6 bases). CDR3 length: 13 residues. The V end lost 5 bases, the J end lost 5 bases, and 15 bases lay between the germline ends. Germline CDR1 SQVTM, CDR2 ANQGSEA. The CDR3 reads CSVSSGVDETQYF. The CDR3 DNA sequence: TGCAGCGTTAGTTCGGGGGTCGACGAGACCCAGTACTTC.

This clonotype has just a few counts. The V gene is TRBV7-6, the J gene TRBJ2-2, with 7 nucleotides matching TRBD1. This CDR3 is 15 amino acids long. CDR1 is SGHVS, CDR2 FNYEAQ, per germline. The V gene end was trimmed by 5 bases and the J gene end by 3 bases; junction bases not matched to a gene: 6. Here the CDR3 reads CASSPDRAHTGELFF. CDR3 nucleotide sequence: TGTGCCAGCAGCCCTGACAGGGCACACACCGGGGAGCTGTTTTTT.